This T cell receptor beta chain was obtained from a study of control samples from healthy donors and cancer patients. Libraries were prepared by immunoSEQ multiplex PCR; TCRdb keeps only in-frame clonotypes and omits some of them. Of some 74,000 clones listed, 94% are singletons. The V gene lost 5 bases and the J gene lost 3 bases, with 16 bases spanning the gap. The CDR3 has 15 amino acids. From germline, CDR1 is SGHTA and CDR2 FQGTGA. The clonotype comes from a woman aged 30 to 39 in good health. The chain is built from TRBV7-3 and TRBJ1-1, with D possibly matching TRBD1 (6 bases). The specimen sequenced was blood. DNA for the CDR3: TGTGCCAGCAGCCAACAGGGAGGTTTTGACACTGAAGCTTTCTTT. This codes for CASSQQGGFDTEAFF.